The clone carrying this TCR beta chain was recorded at least ten times. Its antigen remains unknown. This sample is part of a study of T cells after yellow fever vaccination. 5'RACE template switching added a universal primer site and UMIs to TCR cDNA. TCRdb re-derived calls from the 5' RACE reads in MiXCR, one entry per CDR3 protein. The table lists about 120,000 distinct CDR3 sequences, around 7.2% of them singletons. The CDR3 length is 14 residues. Trimming cost V 5 bases and J 4 bases; bases outside gene matches: 4. Germline lookup yields CDR1 SGHNT and CDR2 YYREEE (reference sequence). Overall study results and limits: Booster sampling recovered most clones from primary vaccination (96% CD4, roughly 90% CD8).

The TCR originated in a man aged 18-30 years who received the YFV17D yellow fever vaccine. The sequencing used CD4+ T cells sorted from PBMCs, collected 35 to 50 days after the first yellow fever vaccination. The chain carries TRBV5-4 and TRBJ2-1; the match to TRBD2 covers 9 bases. The CDR3 protein is CASSSSGAYNEQFF. CDR3 DNA sequence: TGTGCCAGCAGTTCTAGCGGGGCTTACAATGAGCAGTTCTTC. Full variable domain (outside the CDR3, taken from reference TRBV5-4 and TRBJ2-1): ETGVTQSPTHLIKTRGQQVTLRCSSQSGHNTVSWYQQALGQGPQFIFQYYREEENGRGNFPPRFSGLQFPNYSSELNVNALELDDSALYLCASSSSGAYNEQFFGPGTRLTVL.